Below, 23 T cell receptor beta chains from the same sample are listed, as sequenced in a study of cytomegalovirus exposure and HLA in healthy donors. Primers: 60 Vbeta forward and 13 Jbeta reverse. The method was immunoSEQ multiplex PCR; TCRdb's version includes in-frame clones alone and lacks a portion of them. Of some 56,000 clones in the sample, approximately 82% were seen once. The sequencing sample was made of PBMCs. These receptors were obtained from a man between 50 and 59 years old in good health and CMV-seronegative.

This chain joins TRBV11-2 and TRBJ2-7; weak D call: TRBD2 (5 bases). Trimming cost V 0 bases and J 3 bases, with 18 bases left between them. This CDR3 is built from 17 residues. Germline V gene sequence: CDR1 SGHAT, CDR2 FQNNGV. In DNA, the CDR3 is TGTGCCAGCAGCTTAGATATGCCCGCGGGTAAGGGCTACGAGCAGTACTTC. This gives the protein CASSLDMPAGKGYEQYF. Variable domain in full (rest from reference TRBV11-2 and TRBJ2-7): EAGVAQSPRYKIIEKRQSVAFWCNPISGHATLYWYQQILGQGPKLLIQFQNNGVVDDSQLPKDRFSAERLKGVDSTLKIQPAKLEDSAVYLCASSLDMPAGKGYEQYFGPGTRLTVT.

This clone was seen a few times. This rearrangement joins TRBV7-2 to TRBJ2-2; tentative D call: TRBD1 (6 bases). The germline V gene has CDR1 SGHTA and CDR2 FQGNSA. The CDR3 runs to 15 residues. Trimming pared 6 bases from V and 0 bases from J, leaving 11 bases between. The CDR3, as DNA: TGTGCCAGCAGTGGACAGAGAGCGAACACCGGGGAGCTGTTTTTT. It translates to CASSGQRANTGELFF.

This clone was recorded only once. The chain has TRBV5-1 and TRBJ2-7; 8 bases map to TRBD1. Losses at the gene ends were 0 bases for V and 0 bases for J; bases not matched to a gene: 5. The V gene's germline CDR1 is SGHRS and CDR2 YFSETQ. The CDR3 is made up of 16 amino acids. DNA of the CDR3: TGCGCCAGCAGCTTGGGTCCAGGGGGCAGCTCCTACGAGCAGTACTTC. Residues: CASSLGPGGSSYEQYF.

The CDR3 here is CSVEQGNTIYF. In DNA form, the CDR3 reads TGCAGCGTTGAGCAGGGAAACACCATATATTTT. The chain recombines TRBV29-1 with TRBJ1-3; D gene ambiguous. Germline CDR1 reads SQVTM; CDR2 reads ANQGSEA. This CDR3 has 11 amino acids. Trimming shortened V by 3 bases and J by 4 bases, and 4 bases separated the two germline ends.

The gene calls are TRBV2 and TRBJ2-3, with 8 bases identical to TRBD2. Per the germline V gene, CDR1 is SNHLY and CDR2 is FYNNEI. The CDR3 has 17 amino acids. The trim removed 6 bases at V and 3 bases at J, leaving 14 bases unmatched. The CDR3 nucleotides read TGTGCCAGCAGCGACACCCGGGGGCGGGGGGAGACAGATACGCAGTATTTT. It is translated as CASSDTRGRGETDTQYF.

This chain links TRBV9 with TRBJ1-3, with TRBD1 identical over 11 bases. Germline assignment: CDR1 SGDLS and CDR2 YYNGEE. CDR3 length equals 15 residues. Germline trimming cut 4 bases from V and 4 bases from J; bases unmatched to any gene: 4. For the CDR3, the DNA is TGTGCCAGCAGCAGGGGACAGGGGGGCGGAAACACCATATATTTT. It specifies CASSRGQGGGNTIYF.

This sequence joins TRBV5-4 and TRBJ1-2, with 10 nucleotides matching TRBD1. J lost 4 bases, V lost 4 bases, and 7 bases had no gene match. Germline CDR1 reads SGHNT; CDR2 reads YYREEE (reference sequence). The CDR3 runs 15 residues. CDR3 amino acids: CASSLPGQGTYGYTF. DNA for the CDR3: TGTGCCAGCAGCCTACCGGGACAGGGGACCTATGGCTACACCTTC.

This clone was observed a handful of times. The chain combines TRBV7-2 with TRBJ1-2; TRBD1 matches at 10 bases. Losses at the gene ends were 5 bases for V and 8 bases for J; bases not matched to a gene: 11. The CDR3 has 15 residues. Per germline, CDR1 SGHTA and CDR2 FQGNSA. This CDR3 reads CASSPPRTGGGGYTF. In DNA, the CDR3 is TGTGCCAGCAGCCCACCTCGGACAGGGGGGGGAGGCTACACCTTC.

The gene calls are TRBV7-3 and TRBJ2-5, with TRBD1 as a possible D gene (6 bases). The CDR3 consists of 15 residues. V was shortened by 5 bases and J by 4 bases, with 17 bases between the two germline ends. The germline V gene encodes CDR1 SGHTA and CDR2 FQGTGA. The CDR3 sequence is CASSRTAGVGETQYF. Here the CDR3 DNA reads TGTGCCAGCAGCCGAACCGCAGGGGTGGGAGAGACCCAGTACTTC.

In regard to this clone: Its ends do not fully match the called genes, so a read error is possible. The chain employs TRBV19 and TRBJ2-6; tentatively, D is TRBD2 (6 bases). Germline CDR1 LNHDA, CDR2 SQIVND (reference sequence). This CDR3 is built from 16 residues. This chain's CDR3 is CASSIASGTGANVLAF. The CDR3 nucleotides read TGTGCCAGTAGTATAGCTTCCGGGACTGGGGCCAACGTCCTGGCTTTC.

The CDR3 sequence is CASTTQAGMVYGYTF. CDR3 in DNA: TGTGCCAGCACTACCCAGGCAGGGATGGTGTATGGCTACACCTTC. The V call is TRBV6-4, the J call TRBJ1-2; tentative D call: TRBD1 (5 bases). Per germline, CDR1 MRHNA and CDR2 SNTAGT. V shed 7 bases and J shed 5 bases, with 20 bases lying between them. This CDR3 has 15 residues.

The chain joins TRBV6-1 to TRBJ1-5, with 7 nucleotides matching TRBD1. The CDR3 is 15 amino acids. The V segment lost 7 bases and the J segment 6 bases; nucleotides outside the gene matches: 12. CDR1 is MNHNS, CDR2 SASEGT, per germline. The CDR3: CASTPATGPSQPQHF. The CDR3 nucleotides read TGTGCCAGCACCCCAGCGACAGGGCCTAGTCAGCCCCAGCATTTT.

The chain carries TRBV11-1 and TRBJ2-5, with TRBD2 matching over 7 bases. The CDR3 totals 15 residues. V lost 4 bases and J lost 5; bases outside the gene matches: 10. Looked up from germline, CDR1 is SGHAT and CDR2 is FQDESV (reference sequence). The CDR3 is CASSSTSYGGETQYF. CDR3 sequence (DNA): TGTGCCAGCAGCTCGACATCCTACGGGGGGGAGACCCAGTACTTC.

The rearrangement uses TRBV5-1 and TRBJ2-5, with 7 positions matching TRBD1. CDR1 and CDR2 from the germline V gene are SGHRS and YFSETQ. V lost 4 bases to trimming and J lost 7 bases; unmatched junction nucleotides: 7. The CDR3 spans 13 residues. The CDR3 reads CASSTGTAATQYF. For the CDR3, the DNA is TGCGCCAGCAGCACGGGGACAGCGGCGACCCAGTACTTC.

The CDR3 sequence is CASSVDAWTGSTDTQYF. CDR3 bases: TGTGCCAGCAGCGTAGACGCCTGGACTGGTAGCACAGATACGCAGTATTTT. The chain joins TRBV9 to TRBJ2-3; tentative D call: TRBD2 (5 bases). The V gene lost 0 bases and the J gene lost 0 bases, with 14 bases spanning the gap. There are 17 residues in the CDR3. Per germline, CDR1 SGDLS and CDR2 YYNGEE. Full variable domain (outside the CDR3, taken from reference TRBV9 and TRBJ2-3): DSGVTQTPKHLITATGQRVTLRCSPRSGDLSVYWYQQSLDQGLQFLIQYYNGEERAKGNILERFSAQQFPDLHSELNLSSLELGDSALYFCASSVDAWTGSTDTQYFGPGTRLTVL.

The V and J genes are TRBV11-2 and TRBJ2-3; D ambiguous. CDR3 length: 14 amino acids. The germline V gene has CDR1 SGHAT and CDR2 FQNNGV. The V and J ends lost 1 base and 4 bases respectively, with 9 bases between them. The CDR3 sequence: CASSLGSLADTQYF. The CDR3 DNA is TGTGCCAGCAGCTTAGGTAGCTTAGCAGATACGCAGTATTTT.

V gene TRBV4-2 combines with J gene TRBJ2-7, with 11 positions matching TRBD1. The CDR3 is 14 residues long. Germline V CDR1 and CDR2: LGHNA, YNFKEQ. The J segment lost 4 bases and the V segment lost 5 bases, leaving 4 bases of the junction unmatched. CDR3 bases: TGTGCCAGCAGCGCGGACAGGGGGCCTTACGAGCAGTACTTC. Protein product: CASSADRGPYEQYF.

The rearrangement links TRBV6-1 to TRBJ2-3, with 7 bases lining up with TRBD2. Germline assignment: CDR1 MNHNS and CDR2 SASEGT. The CDR3 spans 14 residues. The trim removed 7 bases at V and 1 base at J, leaving 5 bases unmatched. In DNA, the CDR3 is TGTGCCAGCACGGCGAGCGGGGGCACAGATACGCAGTATTTT. Its translation: CASTASGGTDTQYF.

The CDR3, as DNA: TGTGCCACCCGGGGGACAGGGGGACCCGTTTCTGAAGCTTTCTTT. This gives the protein CATRGTGGPVSEAFF. The gene calls are TRBV28 and TRBJ1-1; 11 bases are shared with TRBD1. CDR1 is MDHEN, CDR2 SYDVKM, per germline. J was trimmed by 6 bases and V by 10 bases; bases with no gene match: 13. The CDR3 extends over 15 amino acids.

The V call is TRBV5-6, the J call TRBJ2-7, with 9 bases identical to TRBD1. Trimming removed 5 bases from V and 0 bases from J; junction bases left unmatched: 18. Germline values: CDR1 SGHDT, CDR2 YYEEEE. CDR3 length: 19 residues. CDR3 nucleotide sequence: TGTGCCAGCAGACTGCCGGGACAGGGACCCGATAGGCACTCCTACGAGCAGTACTTC. Its translation is CASRLPGQGPDRHSYEQYF.

This clone was counted only a few times. The CDR3 DNA reads as TGTGCCAGCTCACCTGAGACTTTCTACGAGCAGTACTTC. It codes for CASSPETFYEQYF. This chain joins TRBV18 and TRBJ2-7; D gene uncertain. CDR1 and CDR2 (germline): KGHSH, LQKENI. The ends were cut back, 3 bases at V and 3 bases at J, with 9 bases in the middle. This CDR3 has 13 residues.

This clone was observed a handful of times. This chain links TRBV30 with TRBJ1-2, with TRBD1 identical over 7 bases. The J segment lost 6 bases and the V segment lost 1 base, leaving 14 bases of the junction unmatched. There are 16 residues in the CDR3. From germline, CDR1 is GTSNPN and CDR2 SVGIG (reference sequence). In DNA form, the CDR3 reads TGTGCCTGGAGTGACCGACACCTAGGGGGCTTCGATGGCTACACCTTC. Its protein is CAWSDRHLGGFDGYTF.

CDR3 region: CASSSDIETDTQYF. Here the CDR3 DNA reads TGTGCCAGCAGCTCTGATATAGAAACAGATACGCAGTATTTT. The chain combines TRBV7-2 with TRBJ2-3; no definite D call. This CDR3 contains 14 residues. V lost 4 bases and J lost 3, with 11 bases in between. Germline assignment: CDR1 SGHTA and CDR2 FQGNSA. Full variable domain (remainder filled in from reference TRBV7-2 and TRBJ2-3): GAGVSQSPSNKVTEKGKDVELRCDPISGHTALYWYRQSLGQGLEFLIYFQGNSAPDKSGLPSDRFSAERTGGSVSTLTIQRTQQEDSAVYLCASSSDIETDTQYFGPGTRLTVL.